These 23 T cell receptor beta chains originate from one sample sequenced in a study of blood T cell repertoires in COVID-19. Data came from immunoSEQ multiplex PCR; TCRdb stores just in-frame clones and leaves some out. The sample gives hundreds of thousands of clones, around 84% of which show up once; 15% to 20% is in the top ten. Sequences were obtained from PBMCs or T cells enriched from blood (not recorded which). The receptors come from a man in his forties who had recovered from COVID-19.

The chain joins TRBV5-6 to TRBJ1-4; TRBD1 might be the D (5 bases). Germline CDR1 and CDR2: SGHDT and YYEEEE. Trimming left V 1 base short and J 1 base short, with 14 bases between. This CDR3 has 17 residues. CDR3 loop: CASSLFGAYGTNEKLFF. In DNA form, the CDR3 reads TGTGCCAGCAGCTTGTTTGGGGCCTATGGAACTAATGAAAAACTGTTTTTT.

The chain couples TRBV19 to TRBJ2-1, with 8 bases aligning to TRBD2. Losses at the gene ends were 1 base for V and 4 bases for J; bases not matched to a gene: 3. This CDR3 is built from 15 residues. Germline CDR1 is LNHDA and CDR2 is SQIVND (reference sequence). The CDR3, as DNA: TGTGCCAGTAGTATAGGAAGCGGGGGATACAATGAGCAGTTCTTC. As protein: CASSIGSGGYNEQFF. Filled out from reference TRBV19 and TRBJ2-1, the complete variable domain reads DGGITQSPKYLFRKEGQNVTLSCEQNLNHDAMYWYRQDPGQGLRLIYYSQIVNDFQKGDIAEGYSVSREKKESFPLTVTSAQKNPTAFYLCASSIGSGGYNEQFFGPGTRLTVL.

This clone was seen more than once but under ten times. The rearrangement joins TRBV2 to TRBJ1-2, with TRBD1 matching over 8 bases. V shed 5 bases and J 5 bases; nucleotides not matched to a gene: 4. Germline loops: CDR1 SNHLY, CDR2 FYNNEI. This CDR3 contains 13 residues. For the CDR3, the DNA is TGTGCCAGCAGTCTTGGACAGGGATATGGCTACACCTTC. This sequence encodes CASSLGQGYGYTF.

The chain uses TRBV4-1 and TRBJ2-1; possibly TRBD2 for D (7 bases). The ends were cut back, 3 bases at V and 6 bases at J, with 12 bases in the middle. The CDR3 length is 14 residues. Germline lookup yields CDR1 MGHRA and CDR2 YSYEKL. The CDR3 sequence: CASSQGGAINEQFF. The CDR3 coding sequence is TGCGCCAGCAGCCAGGGGGGGGCAATCAATGAGCAGTTCTTC.

The V and J genes are TRBV7-9 and TRBJ2-7, with 7 bases fitting TRBD2. CDR3 size: 14 residues. CDR1 is SEHNR and CDR2 is FQNEAQ in the germline V gene (reference sequence). With V trimmed by 3 bases and J by 2 bases, 4 bases remained unmatched. CDR3 in amino acids: CASSFGGSTYEQYF. CDR3 nucleotide sequence: TGTGCCAGCAGCTTTGGCGGGAGTACCTACGAGCAGTACTTC.

This clone was seen a single time. This chain uses TRBV19 with TRBJ2-1; D perhaps matches TRBD2 (6 bases). The CDR3 covers 14 residues. Trimming cost V 3 bases and J 2 bases, with 8 bases left between them. Germline V gene lookup returns CDR1 LNHDA and CDR2 SQIVND (reference sequence). The CDR3 sequence is CASSISGAYNEQFF. The CDR3 DNA reads TGTGCCAGTAGTATTTCGGGGGCCTACAATGAGCAGTTCTTC.

The chain employs TRBV5-5 and TRBJ1-5; 8 positions agree with TRBD1. The ends lost 4 bases at V and 0 bases at J; junction bases unmatched: 9. The germline CDR1 and CDR2 sequences are SGHKS and YYEKEE (reference sequence). CDR3 length: 17 residues. The chain's CDR3 is CASSVGQVPYSNQPQHF. For the CDR3, the DNA is TGTGCCAGCAGCGTGGGACAGGTGCCTTATAGCAATCAGCCCCAGCATTTT.

The CDR3 DNA follows: TGTGCCAGCAGTGGACAGGGAAACGCCAATGAGCAGTTCTTC. Protein product: CASSGQGNANEQFF. The chain combines TRBV2 with TRBJ2-1; 7 bases are a match to TRBD1. This CDR3 spans 14 amino acids. Germline V gives CDR1 SNHLY, CDR2 FYNNEI. V gave up 4 bases and J gave up 6 bases; unmatched junction bases: 6.

The chain links TRBV7-2 to TRBJ2-5; TRBD2 agrees at 13 bases. Germline V CDR1 and CDR2: SGHTA, FQGNSA. CDR3 length: 16 residues. Unmatched junction bases numbered 4, after V lost 2 bases and J lost 4 bases. CDR3 amino acids: CASSLPGLAGRETQYF. For the CDR3, the DNA is TGTGCCAGCAGCTTACCGGGACTAGCGGGAAGAGAGACCCAGTACTTC.

The CDR3 loop reads CASSVAGRTEAFF. In nucleotides, the CDR3 is TGTGCCAGCAGCGTAGCAGGGAGGACTGAAGCTTTCTTT. This sequence joins TRBV9 and TRBJ1-1, with D perhaps matching TRBD1 (5 bases). This CDR3 is 13 amino acids long. CDR1 and CDR2 (germline): SGDLS, YYNGEE. Trimming took off 0 bases at V and 5 bases at J, with 8 bases between the two ends. Supplemented by reference TRBV9 and TRBJ1-1, the full variable domain reads DSGVTQTPKHLITATGQRVTLRCSPRSGDLSVYWYQQSLDQGLQFLIQYYNGEERAKGNILERFSAQQFPDLHSELNLSSLELGDSALYFCASSVAGRTEAFFGQGTRLTVV.

The V and J genes are TRBV2 and TRBJ2-1; a weak D match, TRBD2 (5 bases). Trimming shortened V by 2 bases and J by 10 bases, and 12 bases separated the two germline ends. Germline V gives CDR1 SNHLY, CDR2 FYNNEI. This CDR3 is 13 amino acids long. In DNA, the CDR3 is TGTGCCAGCAGTGAACTCCCGGGAAGGGAGCAGTTCTTC. This translates into CASSELPGREQFF.

The V call is TRBV11-2, the J call TRBJ2-7; D is possibly TRBD2 (5 bases). Trimming shortened V by 5 bases and J by 5 bases, and 16 bases separated the two germline ends. This CDR3 region has 14 residues. The V gene's germline CDR1 is SGHAT and CDR2 FQNNGV. For the CDR3, the DNA is TGTGCCAGCAGCCCCGTGAGGGATTACAACGAGCAGTACTTC. Encoded protein: CASSPVRDYNEQYF.

This clone was seen once. The chain couples TRBV4-1 to TRBJ2-3, with TRBD2 identical over 11 bases. Germline V gives CDR1 MGHRA, CDR2 YSYEKL. Losses at the gene ends were 1 base for V and 2 bases for J; bases not matched to a gene: 2. The CDR3 is 16 amino acids. In nucleotides, the CDR3 is TGCGCCAGCAGCCAAGCACTAGCGGGGGACACAGATACGCAGTATTTT. Its protein is CASSQALAGDTDTQYF.

This clone came up once. The chain is built from TRBV4-3 and TRBJ1-1; 8 bases match TRBD1. Germline V CDR1 and CDR2: LGHNA, YSLEER. This CDR3 has 15 residues. V gave up 0 bases and J gave up 3 bases; unmatched junction bases: 3. The CDR3 sequence: CASSQEETGDTEAFF. CDR3 bases: TGCGCCAGCAGCCAAGAAGAGACAGGGGACACTGAAGCTTTCTTT.

The chain has TRBV6-1 and TRBJ2-1; 9 bases are shared with TRBD2. Trimming removed 3 bases from V and 4 bases from J; junction bases left unmatched: 7. This CDR3 has 16 residues. Per the germline V gene, CDR1 is MNHNS and CDR2 is SASEGT. The CDR3: CASSDEGLAGYNEQFF. The CDR3 nucleotides read TGTGCCAGCAGTGACGAGGGGCTAGCGGGATACAATGAGCAGTTCTTC.

The J gene is TRBJ2-7, the V gene TRBV29-1; tentative D call: TRBD2 (6 bases). The germline V gene encodes CDR1 SQVTM and CDR2 ANQGSEA. V was clipped by 5 bases and J by 5 bases, with 10 bases between them. This CDR3 is built from 11 residues. Here the CDR3 reads CSVRSGHEQYF. The CDR3 bases are TGCAGCGTTAGAAGCGGGCACGAGCAGTACTTC.

The chain couples TRBV6-5 to TRBJ1-3; 7 positions match TRBD1. Germline CDR1 and CDR2: MNHEY and SVGAGI. The CDR3 consists of 15 residues. Trimming took 6 bases from V and 2 from J; bases not matched to a gene: 7. CDR3 nucleotide sequence: TGTGCCAGCAGGGATGGGACAGCGGCTGGAAACACCATATATTTT. Encoded protein: CASRDGTAAGNTIYF.

J is TRBJ1-1 and V is TRBV19, with 9 bases that match TRBD1. The V gene's germline CDR1 is LNHDA and CDR2 SQIVND (reference sequence). J lost 0 bases, V lost 3 bases, and 8 bases had no gene match. The CDR3 covers 17 residues. CDR3 protein: CASSMARTGAMNTEAFF. CDR3 coding DNA: TGTGCCAGTAGTATGGCTCGGACAGGGGCTATGAACACTGAAGCTTTCTTT.

The chain is built from TRBV4-3 and TRBJ2-3, with TRBD2 identical over 7 bases. Germline V gives CDR1 LGHNA, CDR2 YSLEER. The CDR3 is 17 residues long. J gave up 0 bases and V 4 bases, and 10 bases lay outside the gene matches. The CDR3, as DNA: TGCGCCAGCAGCCCCTTTCTGGCTAGCGGTAGCACAGATACGCAGTATTTT. This sequence encodes CASSPFLASGSTDTQYF.

This chain uses TRBV2 with TRBJ2-1; weak D call: TRBD2 (5 bases). The CDR3 loop spans 19 amino acids. V was clipped by 6 bases and J by 0 bases, with 24 bases between them. Germline V CDR1 and CDR2: SNHLY, FYNNEI. CDR3 coding DNA: TGTGCCAGCAGGACCGGGATAAATACAGCTTGGAGCTCCTACAATGAGCAGTTCTTC. Translated, it gives CASRTGINTAWSSYNEQFF.

The chain uses TRBV2 and TRBJ2-7; D remains unclear. V shed 6 bases and J shed 3 bases, with 6 bases lying between them. The CDR3 length is 11 residues. From germline, CDR1 is SNHLY and CDR2 FYNNEI. CDR3 DNA sequence: TGTGCCAGCAGCCCTGTCTACGAGCAGTACTTC. This gives the protein CASSPVYEQYF.

The chain couples TRBV4-2 to TRBJ1-5, with TRBD1 matching over 7 bases. Trimming cost V 2 bases and J 4 bases; bases outside gene matches: 17. Germline V gene lookup returns CDR1 LGHNA and CDR2 YNFKEQ. The CDR3 runs 19 residues. CDR3 loop: CASSQSPPITGAQNQPQHF. DNA of the CDR3: TGTGCCAGCAGCCAAAGCCCCCCTATTACAGGGGCTCAAAATCAGCCCCAGCATTTT.

The table lists this clone with a count of one. The chain joins TRBV16 to TRBJ1-2; D is unclear. Germline assignment: CDR1 KGHSY and CDR2 FQNENV. Trimming took off 4 bases at V and 5 bases at J, with 11 bases between the two ends. This CDR3 has 13 residues. The CDR3 is CASSRDEVYGYTF. The CDR3 DNA reads TGTGCCAGCAGCCGCGATGAAGTATATGGCTACACCTTC. The full variable domain, with the rest looked up from reference TRBV16 and TRBJ1-2, is GEEVAQTPKHLVRGEGQKAKLYCAPIKGHSYVFWYQQVLKNEFKFLISFQNENVFDETGMPKERFSAKCLPNSPCSLEIQATKLEDSAVYFCASSRDEVYGYTFGSGTRLTVV.